This is a list of T cell receptor beta chains from one sample in a study of CD4 T cells in relation to SARS-CoV-2 and coronaviruses. Profiling relied on immunoSEQ multiplex PCR, and the TCRdb table lists in-frame clones only, not all of them. The sample comprises about 37,000 clones, 70% to 90% of which are singletons, and roughly 3% rests with the top ten. Material: memory CD4+ T cells from PBMCs. The receptors derive from an adult with COVID-19. Both conserved end residues are part of each CDR3.

J | V | CDR3
TRBJ2-5 | TRBV18 | CASSRAGGGGGTQYF
TRBJ1-1 | TRBV18 | CASSPLTGGRLNTEAFF
TRBJ2-2 | TRBV28 | CASSLSDTGELFF
TRBJ2-5 | TRBV9 | CASSVGPYRAKETQYF
TRBJ2-3 | TRBV5-5 | CASSPRDGRTDTQYF
TRBJ2-2 | TRBV24-1 | CATSDSVTGELFF
TRBJ2-1 | TRBV5-1 | CASSLVADPYNEQFF
TRBJ1-2 | TRBV5-4 | CASSLEFTSYGYTF
TRBJ2-7 | TRBV28 | CASSLLLAGDYEQYF
TRBJ1-2 | TRBV28 | CASQTGRTRYTF
TRBJ2-7 | TRBV5-1 | CASSLLLAGAYEQYF
TRBJ2-4 | TRBV5-1 | CASRPQTGIIENIQYF
TRBJ2-3 | TRBV18 | CASSPTSGDVRGTDTQYF
TRBJ2-3 | TRBV11-1 | CASSFGSSDTQYF
TRBJ2-1 | TRBV7-3 | CASSLNPDRFTYNEQFF
TRBJ1-1 | TRBV4-1 | CASSQGGDEAFF
TRBJ2-3 | TRBV5-1 | CASSSARGLAGGTDTQYF
TRBJ2-2 | TRBV10-3 | CAISEDSRGTGELFF
TRBJ1-3 | TRBV30 | CAWGESGNTIYF
TRBJ2-3 | TRBV7-2 | CASSWTTDTQYF
TRBJ2-5 | TRBV7-3 | CASSGGVQETQYF
TRBJ2-3 | TRBV15 | CATSRVRTDTDTQYF
TRBJ2-5 | TRBV7-2 | CASSPPGLALGEETQYF
TRBJ2-1 | TRBV30 | CAWSRRRYNEQFF
TRBJ2-3 | TRBV28 | CASSLGLTSGGTDTQYF
TRBJ2-5 | TRBV3-1/TRBV3-2 | CASSQFAAETQYF
TRBJ1-3 | TRBV28 | CASSREGSGNTIYF
TRBJ2-7 | TRBV7-9 | CASSSLAGAPYEQYF
TRBJ2-5 | TRBV11-1 | CASSSRDWDKTQYF
TRBJ1-1 | TRBV27 | CASSQLRQGAGTEAFF
TRBJ2-3 | TRBV5-6 | CASTGVSDTQYF